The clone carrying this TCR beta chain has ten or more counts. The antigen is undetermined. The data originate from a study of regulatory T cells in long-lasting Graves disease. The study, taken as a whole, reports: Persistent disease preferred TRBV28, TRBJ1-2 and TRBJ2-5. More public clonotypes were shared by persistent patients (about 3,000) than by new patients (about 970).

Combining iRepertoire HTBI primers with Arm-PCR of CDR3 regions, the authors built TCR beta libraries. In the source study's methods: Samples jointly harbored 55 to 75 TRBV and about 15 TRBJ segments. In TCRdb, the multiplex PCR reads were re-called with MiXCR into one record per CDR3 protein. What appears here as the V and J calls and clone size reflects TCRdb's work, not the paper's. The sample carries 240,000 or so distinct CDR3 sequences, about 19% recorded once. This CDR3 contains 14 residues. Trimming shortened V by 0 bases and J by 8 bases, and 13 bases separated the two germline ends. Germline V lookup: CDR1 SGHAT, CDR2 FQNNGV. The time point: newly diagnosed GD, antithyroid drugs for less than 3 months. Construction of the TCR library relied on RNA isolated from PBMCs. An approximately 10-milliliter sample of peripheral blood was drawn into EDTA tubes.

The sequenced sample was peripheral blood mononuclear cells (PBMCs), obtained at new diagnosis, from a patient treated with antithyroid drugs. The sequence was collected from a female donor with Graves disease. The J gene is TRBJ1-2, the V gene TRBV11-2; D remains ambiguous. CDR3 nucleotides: TGTGCCAGCAGCTTAGAGAAAGGAGGCCCGGGCTACACCTTC. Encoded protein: CASSLEKGGPGYTF. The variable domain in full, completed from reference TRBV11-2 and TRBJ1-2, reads EAGVAQSPRYKIIEKRQSVAFWCNPISGHATLYWYQQILGQGPKLLIQFQNNGVVDDSQLPKDRFSAERLKGVDSTLKIQPAKLEDSAVYLCASSLEKGGPGYTFGSGTRLTVV.